This T cell receptor (beta chain) was profiled in a study of control samples from healthy donors and cancer patients. Trimming removed 6 bases from V and 2 bases from J, with 10 bases in between. The CDR3 is 13 amino acids. The data were produced by immunoSEQ multiplex PCR, yet TCRdb's version contains in-frame clones alone and is incomplete. The sample carries about 150,000 clones, 93% recorded once. This clone was picked up a small number of times. The chain joins TRBV12-3 or TRBV12-4 to TRBJ2-5; D ambiguous. Specimen: blood. The TCR originated in a man aged 18 to 29 in good health. CDR3 in amino acids: CASSLLTQETQYF. As DNA, the CDR3 is TGTGCCAGCAGCCTACTCACACAAGAGACCCAGTACTTC.